The 24 T cell receptor beta chains listed next were all sequenced from one sample in a study of blood T cell repertoires in COVID-19. The table came from immunoSEQ multiplex PCR; TCRdb's copy has only in-frame clones and leaves some out. The top ten clones hold approximately 6.7% of a sample with around 100,000 clones, 84% of them seen once. The source material was peripheral blood. Source of these receptors: a man aged 60-69 years with acute or convalescent COVID-19.

This chain joins TRBV5-6 and TRBJ2-5; D perhaps matches TRBD1 (6 bases). The CDR3 is 12 amino acids. The germline V and J ends were trimmed by 4 bases and 10 bases, with 14 bases remaining between them. Germline V gives CDR1 SGHDT, CDR2 YYEEEE. CDR3 nucleotides: TGTGCCAGCAGCCAAGACAGGCTCGACCAGTACTTC. Amino acid sequence: CASSQDRLDQYF.

V gene TRBV10-3 combines with J gene TRBJ1-5; 8 bases are shared with TRBD1. Trimming at V came to 3 bases and at J to 5 bases, leaving 12 bases not matched to a gene. Germline assignment: CDR1 ENHRY and CDR2 SYGVKD. This CDR3 region has 17 residues. For the CDR3, the DNA is TGTGCCATCAGTGACGAGACAGGGGCTGAACTGGATCAGCCCCAGCATTTT. This encodes CAISDETGAELDQPQHF.

The chain joins TRBV4-2 to TRBJ2-7; 9 bases align to TRBD2. V was clipped by 0 bases and J by 6 bases; unmatched bases: 6. In germline, CDR1 is LGHNA, CDR2 YNFKEQ. The CDR3 sequence is 15 residues long. For the CDR3, the DNA is TGTGCCAGCAGCCAAGATGTAGCGGGGGCACGCGAGCAGTACTTC. As protein: CASSQDVAGAREQYF.

This rearrangement joins TRBV15 to TRBJ2-3, with TRBD1 identical over 10 bases. Looked up from germline, CDR1 is LNHNV and CDR2 is YYDKDF (reference sequence). The CDR3 has 17 amino acids. With 2 bases clipped from V and 3 bases from J, the junction kept 8 bases outside the gene matches. The CDR3 region is CATSRTGTGVGTDTQYF. The CDR3 nucleotides read TGTGCCACCAGCAGAACCGGGACAGGGGTAGGGACAGATACGCAGTATTTT.

This rearrangement joins TRBV5-6 to TRBJ2-5; TRBD2 aligns across 8 bases. Trimming took 4 bases from V and 5 from J; bases not matched to a gene: 7. This CDR3 has 14 residues. Germline V gives CDR1 SGHDT, CDR2 YYEEEE. CDR3: CASSPWTSRETQYF. Here the CDR3 DNA reads TGTGCCAGCAGCCCCTGGACTAGCCGGGAGACCCAGTACTTC.

J is TRBJ2-7 and V is TRBV3-1 (or the pseudogene TRBV3-2); D possibly corresponds to TRBD2 (6 bases). Germline lookup yields CDR1 LGHDT and CDR2 YNNKEL (reference sequence). The CDR3 spans 16 residues. The ends were cut back, 2 bases at V and 5 bases at J, with 19 bases in the middle. CDR3 in amino acids: CASSQPIGGSRNEQYF. As DNA, the CDR3 is TGTGCCAGCAGCCAACCCATCGGGGGAAGTCGGAACGAGCAGTACTTC.

This rearrangement joins TRBV30 to TRBJ1-2; TRBD1 might be the D (5 bases). V was trimmed by 3 bases and J by 6 bases, leaving 14 bases between them. The CDR3 spans 13 residues. The germline V gene has CDR1 GTSNPN and CDR2 SVGIG (reference sequence). CDR3 coding DNA: TGTGCCTGGAGCCTCGCGGGGGGGAATGGCTACACCTTC. Translating it yields CAWSLAGGNGYTF. Full variable domain (rest looked up from reference TRBV30 and TRBJ1-2): SQTIHQWPATLVQPVGSPLSLECTVEGTSNPNLYWYRQAAGRGLQLLFYSVGIGQISSEVPQNLSASRPQDRQFILSSKKLLLSDSGFYLCAWSLAGGNGYTFGSGTRLTVV.

The CDR3 bases are TGTGCCAGCAGCCCACCTGTGACAGGGATATACGACTACACCTTC. Residues: CASSPPVTGIYDYTF. The chain combines TRBV6-5 with TRBJ1-2; 7 positions agree with TRBD1. Losses at the gene ends were 6 bases for V and 10 bases for J; bases not matched to a gene: 17. CDR1 is MNHEY and CDR2 is SVGAGI in the germline V gene. The CDR3 sequence is 15 residues long.

The gene calls are TRBV29-1 and TRBJ2-3; 9 bases line up with TRBD2. The CDR3 covers 14 residues. Looked up from germline, CDR1 is SQVTM and CDR2 is ANQGSEA. Trimming at V came to 7 bases and at J to 1 base, leaving 6 bases not matched to a gene. CDR3 coding DNA: TGCAGCGCAGCGGGGGGCCCCCGCACAGATACGCAGTATTTT. This gives the protein CSAAGGPRTDTQYF.

The gene calls are TRBV6-2 or TRBV6-3 and TRBJ2-1; D unclear. Germline assignment: CDR1 MNHEY and CDR2 SVGEGT. Deletions cut 4 bases from V and 8 bases from J, with 9 bases between. The CDR3 runs to 12 residues. The CDR3 bases are TGTGCCAGCAGTTCTCTAAGCGATGAGCAGTTCTTC. This sequence encodes CASSSLSDEQFF.

The V call is TRBV6-1, the J call TRBJ2-7, with D perhaps matching TRBD1 (6 bases). Per germline, CDR1 MNHNS and CDR2 SASEGT. Trimming took off 0 bases at V and 4 bases at J, with 10 bases between the two ends. The CDR3 extends over 14 amino acids. CDR3 loop: CASSEAGTLYEQYF. CDR3 coding DNA: TGTGCCAGCAGTGAAGCTGGGACACTATACGAGCAGTACTTC.

This clone was counted a single time. The chain joins TRBV3-1 (or the pseudogene TRBV3-2) to TRBJ1-2; maybe TRBD1 (5 bases). The V gene lost 1 base and the J gene lost 2 bases, with 11 bases spanning the gap. Germline loops: CDR1 LGHDT, CDR2 YNNKEL (reference sequence). There are 15 residues in the CDR3. The CDR3 protein is CASSQAAGWNYGYTF. Written as DNA, the CDR3 is TGTGCCAGCAGCCAAGCGGCAGGGTGGAACTATGGCTACACCTTC.

V and J are TRBV7-3 and TRBJ1-2; 8 nucleotides line up with TRBD1. With V trimmed by 5 bases and J by 5 bases, 10 bases remained unmatched. Per germline, CDR1 SGHTA and CDR2 FQGTGA. CDR3 length equals 15 residues. The CDR3 DNA is TGTGCCAGCAGCCCCGGACAGGGCGTTGGGTATGGCTACACCTTC. Translating gives CASSPGQGVGYGYTF.

This clone was seen more than once but under ten times. The CDR3 spells CATKGLTTEAFF. CDR3 coding DNA: TGTGCCACCAAAGGACTGACAACTGAAGCTTTCTTT. The chain has TRBV24-1 and TRBJ1-1; D gene unclear. Germline assignment: CDR1 KGHDR and CDR2 SFDVKD. CDR3 size: 12 residues. V dropped 8 bases and J dropped 5 bases, with 11 bases sitting between them.

The chain recombines TRBV5-6 with TRBJ2-7; TRBD1 aligns across 11 bases. J lost 3 bases, V lost 3 bases, and 5 bases had no gene match. The CDR3 has 15 residues. Germline lookup yields CDR1 SGHDT and CDR2 YYEEEE. CDR3 residues: CASSSHGTGGYEQYF. The CDR3 DNA sequence: TGTGCCAGCAGCTCTCACGGGACAGGGGGCTACGAGCAGTACTTC.

The V gene is TRBV2, the J gene TRBJ2-7; 9 bases align to TRBD2. V was clipped by 3 bases and J by 1 base; unmatched bases: 4. This CDR3 contains 15 residues. Germline V gene sequence: CDR1 SNHLY, CDR2 FYNNEI. The CDR3: CASSESSGASYEQYF. The CDR3, as DNA: TGTGCCAGCAGTGAGTCTAGCGGGGCATCCTACGAGCAGTACTTC.

The chain has TRBV4-2 and TRBJ1-4, with 7 bases fitting TRBD1. Germline V CDR1 and CDR2: LGHNA, YNFKEQ. This CDR3 has 15 residues. The V segment lost 1 base and the J segment 4 bases; nucleotides outside the gene matches: 3. CDR3 nucleotide sequence: TGTGCCAGCAGCCAAGGGTCAGGGGGTAATGAAAAACTGTTTTTT. Residues: CASSQGSGGNEKLFF.

This clone was picked up one time. This sequence joins TRBV15 and TRBJ1-6, with a weak D call TRBD1 (5 bases). Germline CDR1 LNHNV, CDR2 YYDKDF (reference sequence). Trimming pared 1 base from V and 7 bases from J, leaving 11 bases between. The CDR3 has 15 amino acids. CDR3 protein: CATSRGSKGNSPLHF. DNA for the CDR3: TGTGCCACCAGCAGAGGGTCGAAGGGGAATTCACCCCTCCACTTT.

V and J are TRBV20-1 and TRBJ1-2; D remains ambiguous. Germline CDR1 DFQATT, CDR2 SNEGSKA (reference sequence). Trimming took 4 bases from V and 4 from J, leaving 13 bases between them. The CDR3 loop spans 13 amino acids. CDR3 in DNA: TGCAGTGCTAATGACGCAGGATCCTATGGCTACACCTTC. Encoded protein: CSANDAGSYGYTF.

J is TRBJ2-7 and V is TRBV24-1; perhaps TRBD1 as D (6 bases). This CDR3 is 13 amino acids long. In germline, CDR1 is KGHDR, CDR2 SFDVKD. The ends were cut back, 2 bases at V and 7 bases at J, with 11 bases in the middle. CDR3 DNA sequence: TGTGCCACCAGTGATTATCAGGGGCGGGAGCAGTACTTC. Translating gives CATSDYQGREQYF.

This chain's CDR3 is CSVGTGPTEAFF. The CDR3 bases are TGCAGCGTCGGGACAGGGCCAACTGAAGCTTTCTTT. The rearrangement links TRBV29-1 to TRBJ1-1, with 9 bases identical to TRBD1. CDR1 and CDR2 (germline): SQVTM, ANQGSEA. The CDR3 runs to 12 residues. V dropped 6 bases and J dropped 5; count of bases not matched to a gene: 4.

V usage is TRBV28 and J usage is TRBJ2-7, with 8 bases identical to TRBD1. Germline V gene data show CDR1 as MDHEN and CDR2 as SYDVKM. The length of the CDR3 is 17 residues. V gave up 2 bases and J gave up 3 bases; unmatched junction bases: 12. The DNA of the CDR3 is TGTGCCAGCAGTTTAAGTTTCGGACAGGGAACTTTCTACGAGCAGTACTTC. It is translated as CASSLSFGQGTFYEQYF.

This chain joins TRBV28 and TRBJ1-2; D possibly corresponds to TRBD1 (5 bases). Trimming cost V 7 bases and J 9 bases, with 21 bases left between them. There are 14 residues in the CDR3. Germline V gene lookup returns CDR1 MDHEN and CDR2 SYDVKM. The CDR3 loop is CASTLPGVIWSYTF. Here the CDR3 DNA reads TGTGCCAGCACTCTTCCGGGGGTCATTTGGAGCTACACCTTC.

The chain uses TRBV5-1 and TRBJ2-1, with 8 positions matching TRBD2. There are 15 residues in the CDR3. In germline, CDR1 is SGHRS, CDR2 YFSETQ. After removal of 2 bases from V and 8 bases from J, the junction contained 9 bases not matched to a gene. CDR3 sequence (DNA): TGCGCCAGCAGCTTCTTCGCGGGGGGTCCCTATGAGCAGTTCTTC. Residues: CASSFFAGGPYEQFF.